This entry is about one TCR beta chain. This sample was taken from a study of Ad26.COV2.S vaccination and SARS-CoV-2 variants. Study at large: Recipients of Ad26.COV2.S got it intramuscularly, once or twice 56 days apart.

Treatment reported: roughly 19 received Ad26.COV2.S at low or high dose, single or two shots; about five received placebo; per-sample allocation not given. It was on day 63 after the first vaccine or placebo injection that samples were taken. Sequencing was performed with immunoSEQ multiplex PCR; in TCRdb, only in-frame clones are kept and a portion is missing. The sample contains some 420,000 clones, more than 75% of which appear only once. V was pared by 2 bases and J by 5 bases, with 12 bases between. The CDR3 is made up of 15 amino acids. Germline assignment: CDR1 SGHVS and CDR2 FNYEAQ. V gene TRBV7-6 combines with J gene TRBJ1-4, with D maybe TRBD1 (5 bases). This TCR was recovered from a person aged 18 to 59 who received the Ad26.COV2.S COVID-19 vaccine or a placebo. The sequencing here drew on peripheral blood, taken in a trial of Ad26.COV2.S vaccine versus placebo. CDR3 loop: CASSLWRDGNEKLFF. The CDR3 DNA reads as TGTGCCAGCAGCTTATGGAGGGACGGGAATGAAAAACTGTTTTTT.